A single TCR beta chain is shown here with its context. Its antigen specificity is not known. The sample holds no much larger clone one base away, and base qualities are not on file. CD8 naive samples were CD45RO-negative cells positively selected for CCR7, giving a CD45RA+CCR7+ population that excluded TemRA cells. Healthy HIV-negative adults with no recently reported acute infections or vaccinations were included as donors. Only Caucasian adults living in Nashville, Tennessee, USA were represented among the donors. Blood was collected by leukapheresis, and PBMCs were isolated by Ficoll-Histopaque density gradient centrifugation and then cryopreserved in liquid nitrogen vapor phase. Analytical flow cytometry was used to check the purity and quantity of every magnetically sorted T cell population. Each sorted fraction had its genomic DNA isolated and then quantified by UV absorbance on a Nanodrop 2000c.

Using the deep immunoSEQ assay, TCR CDR3 regions were amplified from genomic DNA by multiplex PCR. Genomic DNA extracted from each cell subset was distributed evenly over all wells of several immunoSEQ 96-well plates, and each plate served as one replicate. For sorted subsets, roughly 190 ng of genomic DNA, equivalent to about 30,000 T cell genomes, went into each replicate PCR. Purified libraries were quantified with a Qubit 3.0 fluorometer, sized on a Bioanalyzer 2100, and re-quantified with the KAPA Library Quantification kit. Every immunoSEQ 96-well plate was sequenced on a separate single-read 150-cycle Illumina NextSeq 550 flow cell. The source study handled its data this way. Because only junctional sequences without quality scores were contained in the immunoSEQ output, filtering matching that applied to full-length reads could not be performed. To assign V/J genes and CDR3, sequences were annotated using PyIR, a Python wrapper for IgBLAST v1.9, with IMGT germline references. Any read was removed if the V/J assignment was weak (E-value above 1e-6), the CDR3 was missing, or the read contained stop codons, out-of-frame junctions, or ambiguous translated residues. A V3J clonotype was defined by an identical inferred V gene, J gene, and CDR3 amino acid sequence. Percentage overlap between repertoires was computed as shared unique clonotypes divided by the size of the smaller repertoire. Repertoire richness was assessed with RTK rarefaction, the Chao1 estimator, and Recon v2.1 estimates of unobserved clonotypes. Generation probabilities for all TCRbeta clonotypes obtained by the gDNA method from a handful of donors were computed using OLGA. Not all clones reach the TCRdb copy of this immuneACCESS table, which keeps in-frame sequences only. Checked studies attribute under half of the gap to unresolved V genes and leave the rest unexplained. From that table come the V and J calls and clone size; the DNA was used to work out D and trimming. The sample table contains around 2.1 million clones; only one count was recorded for about 93% of them. The ten most abundant clones make up more than 1.5% of the sample.

The entry originates in a study of shared clonotypes between healthy human individuals (dated by TCRdb to 2018 to 2021). At the level of the whole study: A few men and two women, aged 18 to 49 years, made up the cohort. For each donor, three plates each were used for CD4 naive and CD4 memory, two plates were used for CD8 naive, and one plate was used for CD8 memory. To estimate repertoire size and how much clonotypes are shared between individuals, the study performed deep sequencing of blood TCR repertoires from roughly five healthy adults. Each donor's leukapheresis produced roughly between about 0.9 and 9.5 billion PBMCs. To increase sequencing depth and limit assay-specific biases, TCR repertoire library preparation and sequencing were carried out by different laboratories using diverse techniques.

From the cysteine up to the phenylalanine, the CDR3 has a length of 17 residues. This entry keeps only the CDR3 DNA: 51 bases, framed from base 1. Germline trimming amounts to 0 bases on V and 4 bases on J, with 7 as the count of junction bases outside the gene matches. The CDR1 and CDR2 encoded by the germline V gene are MGHRA and YSYEKL. The full study reports these points: Pairwise subsampling led to the expectation that sequencing depth would affect the degree of clonotype sharing among donors. Naive subsets generally had larger estimated clonotype richness than memory subsets did. About 5% of naive CD4, 3.5% of naive CD8, approximately 2.2% of memory CD4, and over 0.35% of memory CD8 clonotypes were shared across a handful of donors. Because the study included a small number of donors, the genetic and exposure-history diversity represented was limited. Even with the large sequencing depth, rarefaction of the sorted-subset datasets indicated that sequencing was incomplete. Only blood was sampled, and tissue TCR repertoires likely differ from those in blood. Higher generation probabilities were observed for clonotypes shared by all four sorted-subset donors than for non-shared clonotypes.

The clonotype originates from a man between 18 and 35 years old in good health. Some clones in this sample may be carry-over from other donors' samples. Recombination joined TRBV4-1 with TRBJ2-7, with 12 bases matching TRBD2. The sample comprised naive CD8+ T cells from PBMCs. The meaning of the sample's cell subset or site label: CD45RA+CCR7+. The CDR3 here reads CASSQDPTSGSGYEQYF. The bases read TGCGCCAGCAGCCAAGATCCGACTAGCGGGAGTGGGTACGAGCAGTACTTC.